The rows below give T cell receptor beta chains drawn from one sample of a study of OX40 agonist ivuxolimab in advanced cancers. Method: immunoSEQ multiplex PCR; TCRdb's copy keeps in-frame clones and lacks some. The profile shows under 85,000 clones, 91% of them singletons. This specimen was CD4+ or CD8+ T cells sorted from blood, taken in a trial of the OX40 agonist ivuxolimab. These receptors were taken from an adult with an advanced solid tumor such as melanoma, head and neck, liver or kidney cancer. The CDR3 runs from the conserved cysteine through the conserved F or W. The D gene is left open where the match is weak. Rows give clone size only sometimes, using once, few, many, or a class for an expanded clone.

abundance: NA; j_gene: TRBJ2-2; d_gene: TRBD2; v_gene: TRBV7-2; CDR3aa: CASSGTSGSGRELFF; CDR3nt: TGTGCCAGCAGCGGTACTAGCGGGAGTGGAAGGGAGCTGTTTTTT
abundance: few; j_gene: TRBJ1-5; d_gene: TRBD1; v_gene: TRBV7-2; CDR3aa: CASSTNRDRVDQPQHF; CDR3nt: TGTGCCAGCAGCACGAACCGGGACAGGGTGGATCAGCCCCAGCATTTT
abundance: NA; j_gene: TRBJ1-1; d_gene: NA; v_gene: TRBV15; CDR3aa: CATSRGGEGAEAFF; CDR3nt: TGTGCCACCAGCAGAGGCGGTGAGGGAGCTGAAGCTTTCTTT
abundance: NA; j_gene: TRBJ1-4; d_gene: NA; v_gene: TRBV6-1; CDR3aa: CASSDAAGEANEKLFF; CDR3nt: TGTGCCAGCAGTGATGCGGCAGGGGAGGCTAATGAAAAACTGTTTTTT
abundance: NA; j_gene: TRBJ2-5; d_gene: TRBD1; v_gene: TRBV10-1; CDR3aa: CATGGTGDDPYQETQYF; CDR3nt: TGCGCCACCGGGGGGACAGGGGACGACCCATACCAAGAGACCCAGTACTTC
abundance: NA; j_gene: TRBJ2-3; d_gene: NA; v_gene: TRBV27; CDR3aa: CARGSSDLAVIFGWRASTDTQYF; CDR3nt: TGTGCCAGAGGAAGCTCTGATCTAGCAGTAATTTTCGGGTGGCGGGCCAGCACAGATACGCAGTATTTT
abundance: NA; j_gene: TRBJ2-3; d_gene: NA; v_gene: TRBV2; CDR3aa: CASSEVGGQYF; CDR3nt: TGTGCCAGCAGTGAAGTGGGGGGGCAGTATTTT
abundance: NA; j_gene: TRBJ2-1; d_gene: NA; v_gene: TRBV7-7; CDR3aa: CASSPDAIRGEQFF; CDR3nt: TGTGCCAGCAGCCCCGATGCTATTAGGGGTGAGCAGTTCTTC
abundance: NA; j_gene: TRBJ2-7; d_gene: NA; v_gene: TRBV11-1; CDR3aa: CASSYPLGEEYF; CDR3nt: TGTGCCAGCAGTTACCCGTTGGGTGAGGAGTACTTC
abundance: NA; j_gene: TRBJ1-5; d_gene: NA; v_gene: TRBV19; CDR3aa: CASSWAGNNQPQHF; CDR3nt: TGTGCCAGTAGTTGGGCAGGGAACAATCAGCCCCAGCATTTT
abundance: NA; j_gene: TRBJ2-2; d_gene: NA; v_gene: TRBV5-1; CDR3aa: CASSLAVGSGTGELFF; CDR3nt: TGCGCCAGCAGCTTGGCCGTCGGGAGTGGGACCGGGGAGCTGTTTTTT
abundance: NA; j_gene: TRBJ2-7; d_gene: NA; v_gene: TRBV5-1; CDR3aa: CASSRTSGRPSYEQYF; CDR3nt: TGCGCCAGCAGTCGGACCTCCGGGCGACCTTCCTACGAGCAGTACTTC
abundance: NA; j_gene: TRBJ2-3; d_gene: NA; v_gene: TRBV9; CDR3aa: CASSAAGRTDTQYF; CDR3nt: TGTGCCAGCTCAGCGGCCGGGCGCACAGATACGCAGTATTTT
abundance: NA; j_gene: TRBJ2-1; d_gene: NA; v_gene: TRBV7-9; CDR3aa: CASSYLGTYNEQFF; CDR3nt: TGTGCCAGCAGCTACCTTGGAACCTACAATGAGCAGTTCTTC
abundance: once; j_gene: TRBJ2-7; d_gene: TRBD2; v_gene: TRBV6-5; CDR3aa: CASSSRTSGNYEQYF; CDR3nt: TGTGCCAGCAGTTCCCGGACTAGCGGGAACTACGAGCAGTACTTC
abundance: NA; j_gene: TRBJ1-2; d_gene: NA; v_gene: TRBV9; CDR3aa: CASSVSPGTGYTF; CDR3nt: TGTGCCAGCAGCGTATCTCCAGGGACAGGCTACACCTTC
abundance: NA; j_gene: TRBJ1-1; d_gene: NA; v_gene: TRBV5-1; CDR3aa: CASSLIRGTEAFF; CDR3nt: TGTGCCAGCAGCTTGATCAGGGGTACTGAAGCTTTCTTT
abundance: NA; j_gene: TRBJ2-1; d_gene: NA; v_gene: TRBV5-1; CDR3aa: CASSPIRSSYNEQFF; CDR3nt: TGCGCCAGCAGCCCTATAAGGAGCTCCTACAATGAGCAGTTCTTC
abundance: once; j_gene: TRBJ2-5; d_gene: NA; v_gene: TRBV14; CDR3aa: CASSQIQGQGTQYF; CDR3nt: TGTGCCAGCAGCCAGATACAGGGTCAGGGGACCCAGTACTTC
abundance: NA; j_gene: TRBJ1-1; d_gene: NA; v_gene: TRBV6-1; CDR3aa: CASSDWEGGGTEAFF; CDR3nt: TGTGCCAGCAGTGATTGGGAGGGAGGGGGCACTGAAGCTTTCTTT
abundance: NA; j_gene: TRBJ2-1; d_gene: TRBD2; v_gene: TRBV28; CDR3aa: CASSPGTSGSLLGNEQFF; CDR3nt: TGTGCCAGCAGTCCCGGGACTAGCGGGAGCTTGCTTGGAAATGAGCAGTTCTTC
abundance: NA; j_gene: TRBJ1-5; d_gene: NA; v_gene: TRBV20-1; CDR3aa: CSAGSNQPQHF; CDR3nt: TGCAGTGCGGGTTCAAATCAGCCCCAGCATTTT
abundance: NA; j_gene: TRBJ1-2; d_gene: NA; v_gene: TRBV28; CDR3aa: CASSLEGTNYGYTF; CDR3nt: TGTGCCAGCAGTTTAGAGGGGACTAACTATGGCTACACCTTC
abundance: once; j_gene: TRBJ1-1; d_gene: NA; v_gene: TRBV11-3; CDR3aa: CASSTDRNTEAFF; CDR3nt: TGTGCCAGCAGCACGGACAGGAACACTGAAGCTTTCTTT
abundance: NA; j_gene: TRBJ2-4; d_gene: TRBD2; v_gene: TRBV5-4; CDR3aa: CASSALAGGIQYF; CDR3nt: TGTGCCAGCAGCGCACTAGCGGGGGGGATTCAGTACTTC
abundance: NA; j_gene: TRBJ2-5; d_gene: TRBD1; v_gene: TRBV12-5; CDR3aa: CASAKNRGQETQYF; CDR3nt: TGTGCTAGTGCCAAAAACAGGGGGCAAGAGACCCAGTACTTC
abundance: NA; j_gene: TRBJ2-3; d_gene: TRBD2; v_gene: TRBV5-1; CDR3aa: CASSIEGLVQADTQYF; CDR3nt: TGCGCCAGCAGCATTGAAGGACTAGTGCAGGCAGATACGCAGTATTTT
abundance: NA; j_gene: TRBJ1-5; d_gene: TRBD1; v_gene: TRBV6-5; CDR3aa: CASSIDRGMNQPQHF; CDR3nt: TGTGCCAGCAGTATAGACAGGGGGATGAATCAGCCCCAGCATTTT